This entry lists 15 T cell receptor beta chains sequenced from one sample in a study of technical replicates of blood from a handful of donors. TCRdb's table, derived via immunoSEQ multiplex PCR, lists solely in-frame clones and lacks some. The data hold just over 55,000 clones, with about 94% observed a single time. Sequenced sample: PBMCs. The origin of the receptors is a human donor in good health. Some clones in this sample may be carry-over from other donors' samples.

The chain has TRBV28 and TRBJ1-5, with TRBD1 identical over 7 bases. Germline CDR1 and CDR2: MDHEN and SYDVKM. Germline trimming cut 7 bases from V and 3 bases from J; bases unmatched to any gene: 3. The CDR3 contains 13 residues. Written as DNA, the CDR3 is TGTGCCAGCAACACAGGGGTCAATCAGCCCCAGCATTTT. Its translation: CASNTGVNQPQHF.

The sample holds a few counts of this clone. The rearrangement uses TRBV28 and TRBJ2-3; TRBD1 matches at 9 bases. Losses at the gene ends were 7 bases for V and 5 bases for J; bases not matched to a gene: 7. The CDR3 consists of 14 residues. In germline, CDR1 is MDHEN, CDR2 SYDVKM. The CDR3 loop is CASTPGQGIDTQYF. In DNA form, the CDR3 reads TGTGCCAGCACCCCGGGACAGGGAATAGATACGCAGTATTTT.

The CDR3 bases are TGTGCCAGCAGCTTCCAATACGGGTCGCCCAGGGGGCAGTTCTTC. Its protein is CASSFQYGSPRGQFF. This chain links TRBV11-1 with TRBJ2-1; maybe TRBD1 (6 bases). CDR3 length: 15 residues. CDR1 is SGHAT and CDR2 is FQDESV in the germline V gene (reference sequence). V was pared by 3 bases and J by 12 bases, with 21 bases between.

The rearrangement joins TRBV6-1 to TRBJ1-5; 7 nucleotides align to TRBD1. CDR1 and CDR2 (germline): MNHNS, SASEGT. This CDR3 spans 14 amino acids. The trim removed 4 bases at V and 7 bases at J, leaving 7 bases unmatched. CDR3 nucleotide sequence: TGTGCCAGCAGTGGGGCAGGGGGACGGCAGCCCCAGCATTTT. Amino acids: CASSGAGGRQPQHF.

The genes are TRBV7-8 and TRBJ1-4, with 7 bases fitting TRBD1. The CDR3 runs 15 residues. V lost 2 bases and J lost 7; bases outside the gene matches: 7. Germline CDR1 and CDR2: SGHVS and FQNEAQ. CDR3 sequence (DNA): TGTGCCAGCAGCTTACAGACAGGGCAAGGTGAAAAACTGTTTTTT. Protein: CASSLQTGQGEKLFF.

V and J are TRBV5-4 and TRBJ1-6, with D possibly TRBD1 on 5 matching bases. CDR3 length: 15 amino acids. Trimming took off 0 bases at V and 9 bases at J, with 13 bases between the two ends. Per the germline V gene, CDR1 is SGHNT and CDR2 is YYREEE (reference sequence). The CDR3 sequence is CASSLGGGSGSPLHF. The CDR3 DNA is TGTGCCAGCAGCTTGGGGGGGGGATCCGGTTCACCCCTCCACTTT.

The gene calls are TRBV25-1 and TRBJ1-6; D perhaps matches TRBD1 (6 bases). V lost 5 bases, J lost 10 bases, and 15 bases lay in between. Germline V gives CDR1 MGHDK, CDR2 SYGVNS. The CDR3 length is 14 residues. The CDR3 sequence: CASSPTGKGSPLHF. The CDR3 coding sequence is TGTGCCAGCAGTCCAACAGGGAAGGGGTCACCCCTCCACTTT.

The chain couples TRBV5-1 to TRBJ2-7; 11 bases align to TRBD2. The CDR3 extends over 17 amino acids. The germline gives CDR1 SGHRS, CDR2 YFSETQ. J was trimmed by 1 base and V by 4 bases; bases with no gene match: 10. The CDR3 coding sequence is TGCGCCAGCAGCAGACAGGGGGGGACTAGCGGATCCTACGAGCAGTACTTC. Protein product: CASSRQGGTSGSYEQYF.

The chain couples TRBV4-3 to TRBJ2-7, with D perhaps matching TRBD2 (6 bases). Per germline, CDR1 LGHNA and CDR2 YSLEER. The V end lost 0 bases, the J end lost 2 bases, and 11 bases lay between the germline ends. The CDR3 is 15 residues long. The CDR3 is CASSQEIGSAYEQYF. The DNA of the CDR3 is TGCGCCAGCAGCCAAGAGATCGGGAGCGCCTACGAGCAGTACTTC.

The chain has TRBV13 and TRBJ2-5, with unresolved D. The germline CDR1 and CDR2 sequences are PRHDT and FYEKMQ (reference sequence). V was trimmed by 0 bases and J by 5 bases, leaving 13 bases between them. There are 15 residues in the CDR3. The CDR3 protein is CASSLGSATPETQYF. CDR3 DNA sequence: TGTGCCAGCAGCTTAGGCTCAGCGACTCCCGAGACCCAGTACTTC.

This rearrangement joins TRBV7-9 to TRBJ1-1; D is uncertain. Trimming removed 1 base at V and 1 base at J, with 7 bases between. The CDR3 has 14 residues. Germline V gene data show CDR1 as SEHNR and CDR2 as FQNEAQ (reference sequence). The CDR3 here is CASSLDQANTEAFF. The CDR3 DNA reads TGTGCCAGCAGCTTAGACCAGGCGAACACTGAAGCTTTCTTT.

The chain employs TRBV7-9 and TRBJ1-2, with TRBD1 identical over 10 bases. V lost 6 bases and J lost 6; bases outside the gene matches: 4. This CDR3 contains 13 residues. Germline V CDR1 and CDR2: SEHNR, FQNEAQ (reference sequence). Here the CDR3 reads CASSWDRGNGYTF. CDR3 in DNA: TGTGCCAGCAGTTGGGACAGGGGAAATGGCTACACCTTC.

The chain has TRBV6-5 and TRBJ1-5; TRBD1 matches at 8 bases. Germline V gives CDR1 MNHEY, CDR2 SVGAGI. There are 15 residues in the CDR3. Trimming removed 6 bases from V and 4 bases from J; junction bases left unmatched: 8. CDR3 region: CASSPFTGGNQPQHF. CDR3 nucleotides: TGTGCCAGCAGCCCCTTCACAGGGGGGAATCAGCCCCAGCATTTT.

In its sample, this clone was seen once. V usage is TRBV10-3 and J usage is TRBJ2-1; TRBD1 is a possible D gene (6 bases). V lost 3 bases and J 4 bases, leaving 16 bases between the germline ends. Germline CDR1 reads ENHRY; CDR2 reads SYGVKD. This CDR3 is 16 amino acids long. CDR3 in amino acids: CAISDLDRIIYNEQFF. In DNA, the CDR3 is TGTGCCATCAGTGACTTAGACAGGATCATTTACAATGAGCAGTTCTTC.

The chain combines TRBV5-4 with TRBJ1-1; 10 bases are a match to TRBD1. The CDR3 is made up of 16 amino acids. CDR1 and CDR2 (germline): SGHNT, YYREEE (reference sequence). Losses at the gene ends were 3 bases for V and 2 bases for J; bases not matched to a gene: 7. The CDR3 is CASSSYRDRGNTEAFF. In nucleotides, the CDR3 is TGTGCCAGCAGCTCGTACCGGGACAGGGGTAACACTGAAGCTTTCTTT.